The 2 T cell receptor beta chains below all came from one sample that was sequenced in a study of T cell responses to AZD1222 COVID-19 vaccine. The protocol was immunoSEQ multiplex PCR, while the TCRdb copy is restricted to in-frame clones and leaves out a portion. The sample holds roughly 130,000 clones; around 90% are singletons and the top ten take about 3%. The specimen comprised peripheral blood, sampled on day 0 of AZD1222 vaccination. The receptor set was obtained from an adult in good health.

The V call is TRBV11-2, the J call TRBJ2-5; 8 bases match TRBD2. The CDR3 runs to 15 residues. Germline CDR1 SGHAT, CDR2 FQNNGV. The ends lost 7 bases at V and 3 bases at J; junction bases unmatched: 10. The CDR3 loop reads CASIDFAGGKETQYF. The CDR3 DNA reads TGTGCCAGCATCGATTTCGCGGGGGGAAAAGAGACCCAGTACTTC. Looking up the rest from reference TRBV11-2 and TRBJ2-5 gives the full variable domain: EAGVAQSPRYKIIEKRQSVAFWCNPISGHATLYWYQQILGQGPKLLIQFQNNGVVDDSQLPKDRFSAERLKGVDSTLKIQPAKLEDSAVYLCASIDFAGGKETQYFGPGTRLLVL.

J is TRBJ1-5 and V is TRBV11-2; no definite D call. CDR1 and CDR2 from the germline V gene are SGHAT and FQNNGV. The germline V and J ends were trimmed by 4 bases and 1 base, with 11 bases remaining between them. The CDR3 is 15 amino acids. CDR3 sequence reads: CASSSEGKSNQPQHF. CDR3 sequence (DNA): TGTGCCAGCAGCTCGGAGGGTAAGAGCAATCAGCCCCAGCATTTT.